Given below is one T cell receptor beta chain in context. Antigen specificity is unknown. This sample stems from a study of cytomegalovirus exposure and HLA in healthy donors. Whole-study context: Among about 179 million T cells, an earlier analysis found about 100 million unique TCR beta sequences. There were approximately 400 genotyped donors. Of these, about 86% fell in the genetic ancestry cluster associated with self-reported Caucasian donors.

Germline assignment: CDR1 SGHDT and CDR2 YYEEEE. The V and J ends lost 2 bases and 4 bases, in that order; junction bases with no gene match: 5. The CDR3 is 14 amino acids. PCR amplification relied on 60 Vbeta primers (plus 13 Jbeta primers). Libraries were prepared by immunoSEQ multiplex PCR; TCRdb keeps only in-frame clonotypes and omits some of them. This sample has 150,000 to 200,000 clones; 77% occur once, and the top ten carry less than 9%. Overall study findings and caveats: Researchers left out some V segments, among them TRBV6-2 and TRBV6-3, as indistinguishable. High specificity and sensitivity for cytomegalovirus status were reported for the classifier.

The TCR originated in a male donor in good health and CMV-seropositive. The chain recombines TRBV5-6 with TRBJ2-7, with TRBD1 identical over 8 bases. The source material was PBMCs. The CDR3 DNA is TGTGCCAGCAGCTTAGGGACAGGCACGTACGAGCAGTACTTC. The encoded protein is CASSLGTGTYEQYF.